This T cell receptor beta chain emerged from a study of blood T cell repertoires in COVID-19. Overall study context: The origin of the acute and convalescent COVID-19 samples was the United States, Italy and Spain. Nucleic acid was either cDNA or gDNA, and it came from T cells, B-cell-depleted T cells, or PBMCs.

Authors' data handling: Nucleated cell counts were estimated from reference gene primer amplification. Profiled with immunoSEQ multiplex PCR; TCRdb holds only in-frame clones, not every one. That table gives V, J and clone size, and the DNA gave D and trimming. This sample has tens of thousands of clones, with 75% to 90% found just once. V gave up 0 bases and J gave up 5 bases, with 5 bases separating them. The CDR3 covers 13 residues. The V gene's germline CDR1 is MNHEY and CDR2 SMNVEV (reference sequence). This chain links TRBV27 with TRBJ1-5; D not resolved. The receptor was isolated from an elderly woman with active or convalescent COVID-19. The sequenced sample consisted of peripheral blood. The CDR3 region has the DNA TGTGCCAGCAGTTTATCTGTAGATCAGCCCCAGCATTTT. It codes for CASSLSVDQPQHF.